In its sample, the clone carrying this T cell receptor (beta chain) ranks as medium-sized. Its matching antigen is unknown. The CDR3 runs to 15 residues. CDR1 and CDR2 (germline): KGHDR, SFDVKD. The V gene lost 4 bases and the J gene lost 2 bases, with 13 bases spanning the gap. The entry originates in a study of spatial heterogeneity in lung cancer. Findings of the study overall: Mutation tallies in tumors tracked expanded intratumoral alpha and beta TCR counts.

Time point defined: sample taken at primary tumor resection. Every molecule of TCR cDNA had its own unique molecular identifier. TCRdb called the 5' RACE reads again in MiXCR, with one record for every CDR3 protein. The table lists around 13,000 distinct CDR3 sequences, 6.6% of them singletons. The sequence was collected from a female donor with early-stage non-small cell lung cancer. This rearrangement joins TRBV24-1 to TRBJ2-5; tentative D call: TRBD2 (6 bases). Sequenced here: lung tumor tissue, sampled at surgery. CDR3 amino acids: CATSDHTTRQETQYF. The DNA for the CDR3 is TGTGCCACCAGTGACCATACGACTAGACAAGAGACCCAGTACTTC.